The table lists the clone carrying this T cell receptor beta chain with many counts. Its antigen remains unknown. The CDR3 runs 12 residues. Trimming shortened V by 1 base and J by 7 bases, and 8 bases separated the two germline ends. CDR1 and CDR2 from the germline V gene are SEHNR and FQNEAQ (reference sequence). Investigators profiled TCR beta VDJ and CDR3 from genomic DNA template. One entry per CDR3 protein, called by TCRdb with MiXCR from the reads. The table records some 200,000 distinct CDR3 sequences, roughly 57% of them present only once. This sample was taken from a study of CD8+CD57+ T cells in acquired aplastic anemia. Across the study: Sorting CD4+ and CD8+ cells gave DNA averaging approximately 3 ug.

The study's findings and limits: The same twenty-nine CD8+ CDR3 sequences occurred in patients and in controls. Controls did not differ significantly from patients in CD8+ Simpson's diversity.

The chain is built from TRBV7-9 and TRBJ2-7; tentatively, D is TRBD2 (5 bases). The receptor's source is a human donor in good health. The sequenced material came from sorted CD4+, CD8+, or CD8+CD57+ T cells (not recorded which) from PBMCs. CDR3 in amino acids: CASSLGGSEQYF. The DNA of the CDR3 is TGTGCCAGCAGCTTAGGAGGGTCGGAGCAGTACTTC.